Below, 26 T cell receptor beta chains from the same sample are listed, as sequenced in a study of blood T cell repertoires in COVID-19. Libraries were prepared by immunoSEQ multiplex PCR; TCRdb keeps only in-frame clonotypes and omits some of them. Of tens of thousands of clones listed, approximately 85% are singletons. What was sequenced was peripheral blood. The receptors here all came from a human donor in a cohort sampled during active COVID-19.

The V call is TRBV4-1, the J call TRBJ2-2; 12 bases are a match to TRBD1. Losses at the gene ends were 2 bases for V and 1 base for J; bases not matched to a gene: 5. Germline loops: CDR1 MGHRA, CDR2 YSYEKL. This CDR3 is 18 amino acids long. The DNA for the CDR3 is TGCGCCAGCAGCCAAACCGGGACAGGGGGCGTGAACACCGGGGAGCTGTTTTTT. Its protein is CASSQTGTGGVNTGELFF.

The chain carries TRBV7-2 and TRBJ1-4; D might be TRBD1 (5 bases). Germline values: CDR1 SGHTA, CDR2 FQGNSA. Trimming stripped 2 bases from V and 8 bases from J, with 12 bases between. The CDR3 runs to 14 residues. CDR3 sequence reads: CASSLTGSGEKLFF. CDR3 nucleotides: TGTGCCAGCAGCTTAACCGGGTCAGGGGAAAAACTGTTTTTT.

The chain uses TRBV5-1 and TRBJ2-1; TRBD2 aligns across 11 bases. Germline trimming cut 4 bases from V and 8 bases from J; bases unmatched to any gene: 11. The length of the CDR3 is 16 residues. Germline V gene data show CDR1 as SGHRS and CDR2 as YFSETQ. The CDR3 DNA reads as TGCGCCAGCAGCCCTCTGGTAGCGGGAGGGCGGGATGAGCAGTTCTTC. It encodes CASSPLVAGGRDEQFF. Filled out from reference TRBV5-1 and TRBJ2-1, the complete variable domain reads KAGVTQTPRYLIKTRGQQVTLSCSPISGHRSVSWYQQTPGQGLQFLFEYFSETQRNKGNFPGRFSGRQFSNSRSEMNVSTLELGDSALYLCASSPLVAGGRDEQFFGPGTRLTVL.

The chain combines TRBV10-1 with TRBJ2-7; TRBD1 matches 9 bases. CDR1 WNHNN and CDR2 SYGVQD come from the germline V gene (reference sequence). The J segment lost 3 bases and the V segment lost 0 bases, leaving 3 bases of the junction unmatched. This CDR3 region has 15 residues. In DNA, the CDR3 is TGCGCCAGCAGTGAGTCTCCGGGACAGGGCTACGAGCAGTACTTC. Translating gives CASSESPGQGYEQYF.

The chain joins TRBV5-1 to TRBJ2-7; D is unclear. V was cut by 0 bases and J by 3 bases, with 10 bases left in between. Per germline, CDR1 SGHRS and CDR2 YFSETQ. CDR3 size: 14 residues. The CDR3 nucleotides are TGCGCCAGCAGCTTGGCTAACTCAGGCTACGAGCAGTACTTC. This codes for CASSLANSGYEQYF.

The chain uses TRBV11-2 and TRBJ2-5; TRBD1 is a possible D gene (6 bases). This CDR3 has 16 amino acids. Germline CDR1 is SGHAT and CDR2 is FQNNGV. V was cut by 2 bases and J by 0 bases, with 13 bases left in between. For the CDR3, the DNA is TGTGCCAGCAGCTTACCCCTTCCAGGGGACCAAGAGACCCAGTACTTC. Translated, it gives CASSLPLPGDQETQYF.

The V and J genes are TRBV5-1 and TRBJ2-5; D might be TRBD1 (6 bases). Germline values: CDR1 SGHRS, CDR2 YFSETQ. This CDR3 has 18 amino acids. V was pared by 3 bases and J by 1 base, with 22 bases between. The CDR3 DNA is TGCGCCAGCAGCTCCACTATGAGGGCAGGGGTCACCCAAGAGACCCAGTACTTC. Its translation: CASSSTMRAGVTQETQYF.

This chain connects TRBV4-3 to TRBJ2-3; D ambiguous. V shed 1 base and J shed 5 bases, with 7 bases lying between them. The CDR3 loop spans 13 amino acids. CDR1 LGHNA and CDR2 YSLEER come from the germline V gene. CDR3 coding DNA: TGCGCCAGCAGCCAAGTTGCGCAAGATACGCAGTATTTT. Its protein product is CASSQVAQDTQYF.

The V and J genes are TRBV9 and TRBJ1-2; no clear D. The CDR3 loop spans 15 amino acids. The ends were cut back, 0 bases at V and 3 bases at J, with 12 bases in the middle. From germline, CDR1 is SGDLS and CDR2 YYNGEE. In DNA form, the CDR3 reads TGTGCCAGCAGCGTAGGATTTCCCGGGGACTATGGCTACACCTTC. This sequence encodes CASSVGFPGDYGYTF.

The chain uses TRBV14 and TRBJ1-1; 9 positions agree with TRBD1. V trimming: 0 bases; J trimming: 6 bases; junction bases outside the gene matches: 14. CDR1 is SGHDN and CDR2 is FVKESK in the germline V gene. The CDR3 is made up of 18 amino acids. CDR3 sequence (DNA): TGTGCCAGCAGCCAAGATATTGGGACAGGGTGGAGGAGATCTGAAGCTTTCTTT. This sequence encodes CASSQDIGTGWRRSEAFF.

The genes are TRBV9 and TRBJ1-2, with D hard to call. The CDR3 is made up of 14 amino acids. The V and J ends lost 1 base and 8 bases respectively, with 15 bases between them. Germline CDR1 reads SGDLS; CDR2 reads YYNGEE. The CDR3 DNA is TGTGCCAGCAGCGTACAGGAGGCGAACTTCGGCTACACCTTC. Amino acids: CASSVQEANFGYTF.

CDR3 bases: TGTGCCAGTACCAACAGGGGGAGAAGCACAGATACGCAGTATTTT. Encoded protein: CASTNRGRSTDTQYF. The chain has TRBV19 and TRBJ2-3; 8 nucleotides align to TRBD1. The junction had 6 bases not matched to a gene; V was cut back by 7 bases and J by 0 bases. CDR1 LNHDA and CDR2 SQIVND come from the germline V gene (reference sequence). The length of the CDR3 is 15 residues.

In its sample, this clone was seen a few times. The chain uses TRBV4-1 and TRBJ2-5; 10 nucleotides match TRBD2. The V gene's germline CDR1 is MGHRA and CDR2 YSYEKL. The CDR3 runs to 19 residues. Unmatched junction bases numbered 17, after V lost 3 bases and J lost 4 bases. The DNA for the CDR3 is TGCGCCAGCAGCCAGAAGTGGAGCGGGAGGGAGGTTGGCGGAGAGACCCAGTACTTC. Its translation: CASSQKWSGREVGGETQYF.

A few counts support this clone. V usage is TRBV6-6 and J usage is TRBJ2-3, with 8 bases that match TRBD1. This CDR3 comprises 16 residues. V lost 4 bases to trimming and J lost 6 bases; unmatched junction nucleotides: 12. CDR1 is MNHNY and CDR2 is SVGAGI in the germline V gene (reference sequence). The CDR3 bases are TGTGCCAGCAGTTCAGACAGGGGACCCAGGGGGGATACGCAGTATTTT. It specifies CASSSDRGPRGDTQYF.

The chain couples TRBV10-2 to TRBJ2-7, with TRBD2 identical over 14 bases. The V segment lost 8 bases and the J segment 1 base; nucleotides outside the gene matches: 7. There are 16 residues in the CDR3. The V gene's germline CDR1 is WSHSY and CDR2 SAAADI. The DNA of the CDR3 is TGCGCCAGCCCGGGACTAGCGGGAGAGTTGTCCTACGAGCAGTACTTC. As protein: CASPGLAGELSYEQYF.

This CDR3 reads CATSRTRGSGGETQYF. The DNA of the CDR3 is TGTGCCACCAGCAGAACCCGGGGAAGCGGCGGGGAGACCCAGTACTTC. The V and J genes are TRBV15 and TRBJ2-5; weak D call: TRBD2 (5 bases). Germline-derived CDR1 and CDR2 are LNHNV and YYDKDF (reference sequence). The V end was cut by 2 bases, the J end by 5 bases, with 18 bases between. The CDR3 covers 16 residues.

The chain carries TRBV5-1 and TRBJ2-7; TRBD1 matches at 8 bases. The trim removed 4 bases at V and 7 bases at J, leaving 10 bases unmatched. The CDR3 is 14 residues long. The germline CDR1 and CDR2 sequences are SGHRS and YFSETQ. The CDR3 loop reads CASSNRTGSGEQYF. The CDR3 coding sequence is TGCGCCAGCAGCAATAGGACAGGGTCTGGAGAGCAGTACTTC. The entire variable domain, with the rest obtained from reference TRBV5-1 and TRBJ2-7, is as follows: KAGVTQTPRYLIKTRGQQVTLSCSPISGHRSVSWYQQTPGQGLQFLFEYFSETQRNKGNFPGRFSGRQFSNSRSEMNVSTLELGDSALYLCASSNRTGSGEQYFGPGTRLTVT.

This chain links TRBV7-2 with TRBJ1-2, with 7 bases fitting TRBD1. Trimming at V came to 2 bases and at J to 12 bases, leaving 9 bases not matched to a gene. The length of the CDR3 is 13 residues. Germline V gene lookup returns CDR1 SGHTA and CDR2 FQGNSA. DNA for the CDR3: TGTGCCAGCAGCTTAAGGCTCGGGACAGATAACACCTTC. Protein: CASSLRLGTDNTF.

This CDR3 reads CAWTRQGRGSSYNSPLHF. DNA of the CDR3: TGTGCCTGGACCCGACAGGGGCGAGGGAGCTCCTATAATTCACCCCTCCACTTT. The gene calls are TRBV30 and TRBJ1-6, with 8 nucleotides matching TRBD1. This CDR3 has 18 amino acids. V was pared by 4 bases and J by 0 bases, with 11 bases of the junction left unmatched. The germline CDR1 and CDR2 sequences are GTSNPN and SVGIG (reference sequence).

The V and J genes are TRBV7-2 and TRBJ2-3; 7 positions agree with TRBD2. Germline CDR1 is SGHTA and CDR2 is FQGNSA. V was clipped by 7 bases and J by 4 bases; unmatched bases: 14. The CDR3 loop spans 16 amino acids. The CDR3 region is CASKPEPAGPPDTQYF. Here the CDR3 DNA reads TGTGCCAGCAAACCGGAACCAGCGGGACCCCCAGATACGCAGTATTTT. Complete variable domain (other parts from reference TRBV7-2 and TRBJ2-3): GAGVSQSPSNKVTEKGKDVELRCDPISGHTALYWYRQSLGQGLEFLIYFQGNSAPDKSGLPSDRFSAERTGGSVSTLTIQRTQQEDSAVYLCASKPEPAGPPDTQYFGPGTRLTVL.

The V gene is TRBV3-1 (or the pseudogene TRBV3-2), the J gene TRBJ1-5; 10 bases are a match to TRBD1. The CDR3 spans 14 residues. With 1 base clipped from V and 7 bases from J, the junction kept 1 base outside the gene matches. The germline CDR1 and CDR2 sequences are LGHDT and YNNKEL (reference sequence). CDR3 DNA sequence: TGTGCCAGCAGCCAAGGGACAGGGGGGCAGCCCCAGCATTTT. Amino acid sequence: CASSQGTGGQPQHF.

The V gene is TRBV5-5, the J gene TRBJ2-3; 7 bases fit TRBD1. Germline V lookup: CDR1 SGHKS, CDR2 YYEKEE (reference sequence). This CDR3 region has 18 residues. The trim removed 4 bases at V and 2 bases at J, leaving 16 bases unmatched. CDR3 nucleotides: TGTGCCAGCAGCCAGCCCAACTGGGACAGAGTACACACAGATACGCAGTATTTT. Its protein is CASSQPNWDRVHTDTQYF.

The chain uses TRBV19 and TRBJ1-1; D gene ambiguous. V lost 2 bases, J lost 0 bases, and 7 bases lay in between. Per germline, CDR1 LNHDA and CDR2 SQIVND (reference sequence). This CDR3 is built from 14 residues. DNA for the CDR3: TGTGCCAGTAGTATAAGACACGTGAACACTGAAGCTTTCTTT. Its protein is CASSIRHVNTEAFF.

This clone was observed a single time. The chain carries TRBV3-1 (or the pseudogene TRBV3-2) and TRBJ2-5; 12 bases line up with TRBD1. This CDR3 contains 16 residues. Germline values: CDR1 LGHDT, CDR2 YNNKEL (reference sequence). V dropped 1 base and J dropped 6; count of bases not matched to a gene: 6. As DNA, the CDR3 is TGTGCCAGCAGCCAAGTTTTGGGACAGGGGGCCCAGACCCAGTACTTC. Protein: CASSQVLGQGAQTQYF.

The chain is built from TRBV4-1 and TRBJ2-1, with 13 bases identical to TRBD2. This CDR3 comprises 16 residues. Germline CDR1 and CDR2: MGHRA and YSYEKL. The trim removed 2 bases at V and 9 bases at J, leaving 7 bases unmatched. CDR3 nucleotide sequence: TGCGCCAGCAGCCAACCGACTAGCGGGAGGACGGGTGAGCAGTTCTTC. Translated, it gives CASSQPTSGRTGEQFF.

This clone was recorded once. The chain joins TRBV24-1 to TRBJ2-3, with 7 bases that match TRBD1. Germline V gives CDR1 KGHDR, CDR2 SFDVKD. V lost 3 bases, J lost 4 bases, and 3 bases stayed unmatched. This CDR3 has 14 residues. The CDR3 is CATSDADRADTQYF. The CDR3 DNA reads TGTGCCACCAGTGATGCAGACAGGGCAGATACGCAGTATTTT.